Listed here is a single T cell receptor beta chain. The data belong to a study of blood T cell repertoires in COVID-19. Study background: Sources were T cells, B-cell-depleted T cells, or PBMCs; the material itself was cDNA or gDNA.

Produced via immunoSEQ multiplex PCR; TCRdb's table is partial and in-frame only. Among 400,000 or so clones listed, roughly 88% were seen once. V was pared by 0 bases and J by 4 bases, with 4 bases between. Germline V CDR1 and CDR2: SGHAT, FQNNGV. The CDR3 consists of 12 residues. Researchers sorted participants into cohorts using their self-reported clinical history. The rearrangement uses TRBV11-2 and TRBJ2-7; no reliable D call. Sequenced material: PBMCs or T cells enriched from blood (not recorded which). The receptor's source is a man aged 18 to 30 who had recovered from COVID-19. The CDR3 nucleotides are TGTGCCAGCAGCTTAGATCGGTACGAGCAGTACTTC. Its translation: CASSLDRYEQYF.